The 12 T cell receptor beta chains in this list originate from one sample, sequenced in a study of T cell repertoires in cytomegalovirus infection. TCRdb passed the reads through MiXCR, listing each CDR3 protein once. The sample shows under 800,000 distinct CDR3 sequences, more than 20% of them seen only once. Input material: CD8+ T cells from PBMCs. The receptors derive from a human donor in good health (CMV status not recorded). Some clones in this sample may be carry-over from other donors' samples.

The chain combines TRBV19 with TRBJ2-1; 11 bases map to TRBD2. CDR3 length: 14 residues. The V and J ends lost 6 bases and 4 bases, in that order; junction bases with no gene match: 2. Germline V gene sequence: CDR1 LNHDA, CDR2 SQIVND (reference sequence). In DNA, the CDR3 is TGTGCCAGTAGGACTAGCGGGGAATACAATGAGCAGTTCTTC. Translated: CASRTSGEYNEQFF.

The chain employs TRBV12-3 or TRBV12-4 and TRBJ1-1; 7 nucleotides line up with TRBD1. This CDR3 is built from 15 residues. The V and J ends lost 5 bases and 11 bases, in that order; junction bases with no gene match: 17. CDR3 in DNA: TGTGCCAGCAGTAGAAAAATCTACAGGGGCGAAGGGGCTTTCTTT. Its translation: CASSRKIYRGEGAFF.

This clonotype occurred a few times. J is TRBJ1-4 and V is TRBV29-1; D perhaps matches TRBD1 (5 bases). Trimming pared 7 bases from V and 6 bases from J, leaving 15 bases between. The CDR3 length is 13 residues. The germline V gene has CDR1 SQVTM and CDR2 ANQGSEA. The chain's CDR3 is CSAGTGTDEKLFF. The CDR3 coding sequence is TGCAGCGCTGGAACCGGGACGGATGAAAAACTGTTTTTT. Looking up the rest from reference TRBV29-1 and TRBJ1-4 gives the full variable domain: SAVISQKPSRDICQRGTSLTIQCQVDSQVTMMFWYRQQPGQSLTLIATANQGSEATYESGFVIDKFPISRPNLTFSTLTVSNMSPEDSSIYLCSAGTGTDEKLFFGSGTQLSVL.

The chain uses TRBV18 and TRBJ2-5, with D possibly being TRBD1 (5 bases). Germline CDR1 KGHSH, CDR2 LQKENI. The CDR3 loop spans 14 amino acids. Trimming cost V 3 bases and J 2 bases, with 10 bases left between them. Here the CDR3 DNA reads TGTGCCAGCTCACCCCAGGGATATCAAGAGACCCAGTACTTC. Translated, it gives CASSPQGYQETQYF.

To note about this clonotype: Its ends do not fully match the called genes, so a read error is possible. CDR3 nucleotides: TGCGCCAGCAGCTTAAGAGGGCACACCGGGGGGCTGTTTTTT. Translating gives CASSLRGHTGGLFF. The chain uses TRBV5-1 and TRBJ2-2, with D possibly TRBD2 on 6 matching bases. CDR1 is SGHRS, CDR2 YFSETQ, per germline. The CDR3 runs 14 residues.

In this sample, this clonotype turned up a few times. The chain has TRBV18 and TRBJ1-2; D perhaps matches TRBD1 (5 bases). CDR3 length: 13 residues. Trimming shortened V by 6 bases and J by 6 bases, and 14 bases separated the two germline ends. Germline CDR1 KGHSH, CDR2 LQKENI. The CDR3 DNA is TGTGCCAGCTCCCCGACAGTTTTCGATGGCTACACCTTC. Its translation is CASSPTVFDGYTF. The full variable domain, rest sourced from reference TRBV18 and TRBJ1-2, is NAGVMQNPRHLVRRRGQEARLRCSPMKGHSHVYWYRQLPEEGLKFMVYLQKENIIDESGMPKERFSAEFPKEGPSILRIQQVVRGDSAAYFCASSPTVFDGYTFGSGTRLTVV.

This clonotype showed up just once. One junction end does not reproduce the germline sequence, and a read error may be involved. The V gene is TRBV19, the J gene TRBJ2-1; a possible D gene is TRBD2 (7 bases). The CDR3 has 16 residues. The V gene's germline CDR1 is LNHDA and CDR2 SQIVND (reference sequence). This chain's CDR3 is CTSSIRGGGTKDEQFF. The CDR3 DNA sequence: TGTACCAGTAGTATACGAGGGGGGGGCACTAAAGATGAGCAGTTCTTC.

The chain recombines TRBV14 with TRBJ1-3, with 11 bases matching TRBD1. V lost 4 bases and J lost 3; bases outside the gene matches: 5. This CDR3 contains 16 residues. The germline V gene encodes CDR1 SGHDN and CDR2 FVKESK. The CDR3: CASSRGQGAFGNTIYF. The CDR3 DNA sequence: TGTGCCAGCAGCCGCGGACAGGGGGCTTTTGGAAACACCATATATTTT.

In its sample, this clonotype was seen many times. This rearrangement joins TRBV7-8 to TRBJ2-3; TRBD1 is a possible D gene (5 bases). Germline V gene sequence: CDR1 SGHVS, CDR2 FQNEAQ. The V and J ends lost 1 base and 4 bases respectively, with 12 bases between them. The CDR3 contains 15 residues. The CDR3 nucleotides read TGTGCCAGCAGCTTAGAGGGGCGTTACGCAGATACGCAGTATTTT. It is translated as CASSLEGRYADTQYF.

This rearrangement joins TRBV28 to TRBJ2-1; D might be TRBD2 (5 bases). The CDR3 has 12 residues. The V end lost 6 bases, the J end lost 9 bases, and 12 bases lay between the germline ends. Per germline, CDR1 MDHEN and CDR2 SYDVKM. CDR3 region: CASSLSAPEQFF. For the CDR3, the DNA is TGTGCCAGCAGCCTTAGCGCGCCTGAGCAGTTCTTC.

The chain employs TRBV6-5 and TRBJ2-4; D may be TRBD2 (6 bases). The CDR3 extends over 15 amino acids. Looked up from germline, CDR1 is MNHEY and CDR2 is SVGAGI. The V end lost 0 bases, the J end lost 7 bases, and 13 bases lay between the germline ends. CDR3 in DNA: TGTGCCAGCAGTTACTCGAGGAGCGGGTACAACATTCAGTACTTC. Amino acid sequence: CASSYSRSGYNIQYF.

This chain uses TRBV5-1 with TRBJ2-2, with 10 bases lining up with TRBD2. V was clipped by 0 bases and J by 4 bases; unmatched bases: 3. Germline V CDR1 and CDR2: SGHRS, YFSETQ. This CDR3 has 16 amino acids. CDR3 sequence (DNA): TGCGCCAGCAGCTTGGAGCTAGCGGGGGTCACCGGGGAGCTGTTTTTT. As protein: CASSLELAGVTGELFF.